The clone carrying this T cell receptor (beta chain) has more than one count but fewer than ten. Repertoires were generated with immunoSEQ multiplex PCR, while TCRdb's copy carries only in-frame clones and drops some. Of hundreds of thousands of clones listed, approximately 83% are singletons. The sample is drawn from a study of blood T cell repertoires in COVID-19. The participants were between about 18 and 90 years old and came from under 25 US areas. Clinical history as reported by participants underpinned cohort assignment. No more than 2 weeks before study entry, exposed participants had met a case of COVID-19. This CDR3 contains 11 residues. Germline loops: CDR1 MNHEY, CDR2 SVGEGT. With 5 bases removed from V and 8 bases from J, the gap between germline ends came to 9 bases.

J is TRBJ1-2 and V is TRBV6-2 or TRBV6-3; D might be TRBD1 (5 bases). The clonotype was recovered from a woman aged 40 to 55 who had been exposed to COVID-19. Input material: PBMCs or T cells enriched from blood (not recorded which). In DNA form, the CDR3 reads TGTGCCAGCAGTAAGGGGCCCGGCTACACCTTC. Translating it yields CASSKGPGYTF.